These T cell receptor beta chains were read from a single sample in a study of T cell repertoires in cytomegalovirus infection. The antigens these receptors bind are not known. TCRdb fed the reads into MiXCR, producing one record per CDR3 protein. This repertoire shows more than 300,000 distinct CDR3 sequences, about 35% found once; its top ten account for roughly 14%. Sequenced material: cultured PBMCs, taken from culture after CMV antigen stimulation. Receptors were obtained from a human donor in good health (CMV status not recorded). Some clones in this sample may be carry-over from other donors' samples. Each CDR3 is given with its conserved first and last residue. A D gene is named only where the DNA matches it firmly. The size entry is marked missing in some rows and otherwise reads once, few, many or a size class.

v_gene: TRBV20-1
d_gene: TRBD2
abundance: many
j_gene: TRBJ2-7
CDR3nt: TGCAGCCCCGATAGCGGGAGGCCCTACGAGCAGTACTTC
CDR3aa: CSPDSGRPYEQYF

v_gene: TRBV10-3
d_gene: TRBD1
abundance: .
j_gene: TRBJ1-6
CDR3nt: TGTGCCATACAAACAGGGGTAAATTCACCCCTCCACTTT
CDR3aa: CAIQTGVNSPLHF

v_gene: TRBV7-2
d_gene: .
abundance: few
j_gene: TRBJ2-1
CDR3nt: TGTGCCAGCAGCTTCGGTGCAGATGAGCAGTTCTTC
CDR3aa: CASSFGADEQFF

v_gene: TRBV7-2
d_gene: .
abundance: .
j_gene: TRBJ1-2
CDR3nt: TGTGCCAGCAGCCGCCTGTTGGGCTACACCTTC
CDR3aa: CASSRLLGYTF

v_gene: TRBV7-2
d_gene: .
abundance: .
j_gene: TRBJ2-1
CDR3nt: TGTGCCAGCAGCTCGGAGAGTTTTGAGCAGTTCTTC
CDR3aa: CASSSESFEQFF

v_gene: TRBV7-6
d_gene: TRBD2
abundance: .
j_gene: TRBJ2-1
CDR3nt: TGTGCCAGCAGCGCAAACCTAGGCGGGAGGAGGTACAATGAGCAGTTCTTC
CDR3aa: CASSANLGGRRYNEQFF

v_gene: TRBV28
d_gene: .
abundance: few
j_gene: TRBJ1-1
CDR3nt: TGTGCCAGCCGGGAGAGGGGGAGCACTGAAGCTTTCTTT
CDR3aa: CASRERGSTEAFF

v_gene: TRBV12-3/TRBV12-4
d_gene: .
abundance: many
j_gene: TRBJ2-7
CDR3nt: TGTGCCAGCAGGAACAGGGAAATCAACGACGAGCAGTACTTC
CDR3aa: CASRNREINDEQYF

v_gene: TRBV27
d_gene: .
abundance: many
j_gene: TRBJ1-1
CDR3nt: TGTGCCAGCAGTTCAGCCCTTCAGGAAGCTTTCTTT
CDR3aa: CASSSALQEAFF

v_gene: TRBV11-1
d_gene: .
abundance: few
j_gene: TRBJ2-6
CDR3nt: TGTGCCAGCAGCCCTGCGAAAGTAGGGTGGCCTGGGGCCAACGTCCTGACTTTC
CDR3aa: CASSPAKVGWPGANVLTF

v_gene: TRBV7-2
d_gene: .
abundance: .
j_gene: TRBJ1-1
CDR3nt: TGTGCCAGCAAGTTACGGGGCACTGAAGCTTTCTTT
CDR3aa: CASKLRGTEAFF

v_gene: TRBV7-3
d_gene: .
abundance: few
j_gene: TRBJ1-1
CDR3nt: TGTGCCAGCAGCCCGGGACCGGAGCGGACTGAAGCTTTCTTT
CDR3aa: CASSPGPERTEAFF

v_gene: TRBV2
d_gene: .
abundance: .
j_gene: TRBJ1-2
CDR3nt: TGTGCCAGCAGTGGCCGTGGCTACACCTTC
CDR3aa: CASSGRGYTF

v_gene: TRBV28
d_gene: TRBD2
abundance: few
j_gene: TRBJ2-1
CDR3nt: TGTGCCAGCACCCCAGGCGGGAGCTCCTACAATGAGCAGTTCTTC
CDR3aa: CASTPGGSSYNEQFF

v_gene: TRBV7-2
d_gene: .
abundance: few
j_gene: TRBJ1-5
CDR3nt: TGTGCCAGCAGCCCCCTAGGGGATAGGGCTCAGCCCCAGCATTTT
CDR3aa: CASSPLGDRAQPQHF

v_gene: TRBV12-3/TRBV12-4
d_gene: .
abundance: .
j_gene: TRBJ1-6
CDR3nt: TGTGCCAGCAGTTTTGGCATCTATAATTCACCCCTCCACTTT
CDR3aa: CASSFGIYNSPLHF

v_gene: TRBV9
d_gene: .
abundance: once
j_gene: TRBJ2-5
CDR3nt: TGTGCCAGCAGCGTGGGGGGGACAGGGACCCAGTACTTC
CDR3aa: CASSVGGTGTQYF

v_gene: TRBV6-6
d_gene: .
abundance: few
j_gene: TRBJ1-2
CDR3nt: TGTGCCAGCAGACTTGGTCATGGCTACACCTTC
CDR3aa: CASRLGHGYTF

v_gene: TRBV27
d_gene: TRBD1
abundance: .
j_gene: TRBJ2-7
CDR3nt: TGTGCCAGCAGTTTATTAGGGACAGGGGTCGAGCAGTACTTC
CDR3aa: CASSLLGTGVEQYF

v_gene: TRBV7-2
d_gene: TRBD2
abundance: .
j_gene: TRBJ2-1
CDR3nt: TGTGCCAGCAGCCGCGCATCTAGCGGGAGGGTCAATGAGCAGTTCTTC
CDR3aa: CASSRASSGRVNEQFF

v_gene: TRBV6-1
d_gene: .
abundance: many
j_gene: TRBJ1-2
CDR3nt: TGTGCCAGCAGGACCCTTGGCGGAGCTAACTATGGCTACACCTTC
CDR3aa: CASRTLGGANYGYTF

v_gene: TRBV7-2
d_gene: .
abundance: many
j_gene: TRBJ2-1
CDR3nt: TGTGCCAGCAGCTTAGTACGGTATGAGCAGTTCTTC
CDR3aa: CASSLVRYEQFF

v_gene: TRBV7-2
d_gene: .
abundance: .
j_gene: TRBJ2-1
CDR3nt: TGTGCCAGCAGCCCCCAATCGAGGGCTAATGAGCAGTTCTTC
CDR3aa: CASSPQSRANEQFF

v_gene: TRBV7-9
d_gene: .
abundance: few
j_gene: TRBJ2-2
CDR3nt: TGTGCCAGCAGCTGGGGACAAGGGGCTACGAACACCGGGGAGCTGTTTTTT
CDR3aa: CASSWGQGATNTGELFF

v_gene: TRBV19
d_gene: .
abundance: few
j_gene: TRBJ2-1
CDR3nt: TGTGCCAGTAGTATACAGGGCTCCTACAATGAGCAGTTCTTC
CDR3aa: CASSIQGSYNEQFF

v_gene: TRBV30
d_gene: TRBD2
abundance: .
j_gene: TRBJ2-1
CDR3nt: TGTGCCTGGAGTGTGTCTAGCGGACCTTCCTACAATGAGCAGTTCTTC
CDR3aa: CAWSVSSGPSYNEQFF

v_gene: TRBV28
d_gene: TRBD2
abundance: few
j_gene: TRBJ2-7
CDR3nt: TGTGCCAGCAGAAACAAGACTAGCGGGAGGTCCCACGAGCAGTACTTC
CDR3aa: CASRNKTSGRSHEQYF

v_gene: TRBV4-1
d_gene: TRBD1
abundance: .
j_gene: TRBJ1-6
CDR3nt: TGCGCCAGCAGCCACCCCGGACAGGGGAGGAATTCACCCCTCCACTTT
CDR3aa: CASSHPGQGRNSPLHF

v_gene: TRBV18
d_gene: .
abundance: .
j_gene: TRBJ2-7
CDR3nt: TGTGCCAGCTCACCACGGAATATCGGCCACTCCTACGAGCAGTACTTC
CDR3aa: CASSPRNIGHSYEQYF

v_gene: TRBV7-9
d_gene: .
abundance: few
j_gene: TRBJ1-2
CDR3nt: TGTGCCAGCAGCTTAGCCCCGATCGGATCCAGATTAAAGGGCTATGGCTACACCTTC
CDR3aa: CASSLAPIGSRLKGYGYTF

v_gene: TRBV6-5
d_gene: TRBD1
abundance: .
j_gene: TRBJ1-6
CDR3nt: TGTGCCAGCAGTTACAGGGGACAGGGGAAGACACCCCTCCACTTT
CDR3aa: CASSYRGQGKTPLHF

v_gene: TRBV11-2
d_gene: TRBD1
abundance: .
j_gene: TRBJ2-1
CDR3nt: TGTGCCAGCAGCGCAGACAGGGACCTACTAGGAAATGAGCAGTTCTTC
CDR3aa: CASSADRDLLGNEQFF

v_gene: TRBV7-8
d_gene: TRBD2
abundance: .
j_gene: TRBJ2-1
CDR3nt: TGTGCCAGCAGCCTAACGGGAGGGCCAGGAGGTGAGCAGTTCTTC
CDR3aa: CASSLTGGPGGEQFF

v_gene: TRBV4-1
d_gene: .
abundance: .
j_gene: TRBJ1-4
CDR3nt: TGCGCCAGCAGCCAAGTTGAGGCGGCAACTAATGAAAAACTGTTTTTT
CDR3aa: CASSQVEAATNEKLFF

v_gene: TRBV4-2
d_gene: TRBD2
abundance: .
j_gene: TRBJ2-1
CDR3nt: TGTGCCAGCAGCTACGGACTAGCGGGAGGCCCGAGCTCCTACAATGAGCAGTTCTTC
CDR3aa: CASSYGLAGGPSSYNEQFF

v_gene: TRBV7-9
d_gene: TRBD1
abundance: few
j_gene: TRBJ2-3
CDR3nt: TGTGCCAGCAGCTTGCTTACAGGGGGGAGTACAGATACGCAGTATTTT
CDR3aa: CASSLLTGGSTDTQYF

v_gene: TRBV6-2/TRBV6-3
d_gene: .
abundance: few
j_gene: TRBJ2-7
CDR3nt: TGTGCCAGTCGTACAGACTCCTACGAGCAGTACTTC
CDR3aa: CASRTDSYEQYF

v_gene: TRBV7-8
d_gene: TRBD2
abundance: many
j_gene: TRBJ2-7
CDR3nt: TGTGCCAGCAGCTTAGGAGCGGGAGGCTACGAGCAGTACTTC
CDR3aa: CASSLGAGGYEQYF

v_gene: TRBV6-2/TRBV6-3
d_gene: .
abundance: .
j_gene: TRBJ1-1
CDR3nt: TGTGCCAGCAGTTCCGTCTCCTTGCGGGCCATGAACACTGAAGCTTTCTTT
CDR3aa: CASSSVSLRAMNTEAFF

v_gene: TRBV27
d_gene: .
abundance: few
j_gene: TRBJ2-1
CDR3nt: TGTGCCAGCAGTTTCCCGAGCTCCTACAATGAGCAGTTCTTC
CDR3aa: CASSFPSSYNEQFF

v_gene: TRBV18
d_gene: TRBD1
abundance: few
j_gene: TRBJ1-6
CDR3nt: TGTGCCAGCTCCCTCAATTCGGGACAGAACAATAATTCACCCCTCCACTTT
CDR3aa: CASSLNSGQNNNSPLHF

v_gene: TRBV7-2
d_gene: .
abundance: few
j_gene: TRBJ2-1
CDR3nt: TGTGCCAGCAGCTTACTTCCCGGCGACAATGAGCAGTTCTTC
CDR3aa: CASSLLPGDNEQFF

v_gene: TRBV7-9
d_gene: TRBD1
abundance: .
j_gene: TRBJ2-3
CDR3nt: TGTGCCAGCAGCCTTCGACAGGGGGGGACGCAGTATTTT
CDR3aa: CASSLRQGGTQYF

v_gene: TRBV12-3/TRBV12-4
d_gene: .
abundance: few
j_gene: TRBJ2-2
CDR3nt: TGTGCCAGCAGCAAACAGATCGGGGAGCTGTTTTTT
CDR3aa: CASSKQIGELFF

v_gene: TRBV7-6
d_gene: TRBD2
abundance: .
j_gene: TRBJ2-3
CDR3nt: TGTGCCAGCAGCCCCGGTTGGTGGGAGGGACGCACAGATACGCAGTATTTT
CDR3aa: CASSPGWWEGRTDTQYF

v_gene: TRBV7-6
d_gene: .
abundance: .
j_gene: TRBJ2-3
CDR3nt: TGTGCCAGCAGCTTAGGGGCCGTGGGTGGCACAGATACGCAGTATTTT
CDR3aa: CASSLGAVGGTDTQYF

v_gene: TRBV14
d_gene: .
abundance: few
j_gene: TRBJ1-2
CDR3nt: TGTGCCAGCAGCCAAGATCCGGGCGCTAACTATGGCTACACCTTC
CDR3aa: CASSQDPGANYGYTF

v_gene: TRBV11-2
d_gene: .
abundance: many
j_gene: TRBJ2-5
CDR3nt: TGTGCCAGCAGCTCGTTCCAAACCCAGTACTTC
CDR3aa: CASSSFQTQYF

v_gene: TRBV12-3/TRBV12-4
d_gene: .
abundance: few
j_gene: TRBJ1-3
CDR3nt: TGTGCCAGCAGTTTAGGGCTGAGCTCTGGAAACACCATATATTTT
CDR3aa: CASSLGLSSGNTIYF

v_gene: TRBV19
d_gene: TRBD2
abundance: few
j_gene: TRBJ2-1
CDR3nt: TGTGCCAGTACCATGCAACTAGCGGGAGGTGTCTACAATGAGCAGTTCTTC
CDR3aa: CASTMQLAGGVYNEQFF

v_gene: TRBV15
d_gene: .
abundance: few
j_gene: TRBJ1-3
CDR3nt: TGTGCCACCAGCAGAGATCGTACAGTTGGAAACACCATATATTTT
CDR3aa: CATSRDRTVGNTIYF

v_gene: TRBV6-6
d_gene: .
abundance: few
j_gene: TRBJ1-2
CDR3nt: TGTGCCAGCACCCCGGGGTCAGGTGAATATGGCTACACCTTC
CDR3aa: CASTPGSGEYGYTF

v_gene: TRBV18
d_gene: .
abundance: many
j_gene: TRBJ2-3
CDR3nt: TGTGCCAGCAGCCCACTCCCTAGCACAGATACGCAGTATTTT
CDR3aa: CASSPLPSTDTQYF

v_gene: TRBV6-2/TRBV6-3
d_gene: .
abundance: many
j_gene: TRBJ2-3
CDR3nt: TGTGCCACCTCATCACAGGCCAATACGCAGTATTTT
CDR3aa: CATSSQANTQYF

v_gene: TRBV24-1
d_gene: .
abundance: .
j_gene: TRBJ2-1
CDR3nt: TGTGCCACCAGTGATGAAGAGAGTAGCTCCTACAATGAGCAGTTCTTC
CDR3aa: CATSDEESSSYNEQFF

v_gene: TRBV7-9
d_gene: .
abundance: few
j_gene: TRBJ2-1
CDR3nt: TGTGCCAGCAGCTTAGTAAAGATTCTAGCGAGCGCTCAAAGGTCCTACAATGAGCAGTTCTTC
CDR3aa: CASSLVKILASAQRSYNEQFF

v_gene: TRBV6-1
d_gene: .
abundance: .
j_gene: TRBJ2-5
CDR3nt: TGTGCCAGCGGACCGACAGGCAGGGCACAGACCCAGTACTTC
CDR3aa: CASGPTGRAQTQYF